Shown below are 9 T cell receptor beta chains from a single sample sequenced in a study of molecular identifiers for immune sequencing clone quantification. TCRdb re-called the PCR reads with MiXCR, one entry per CDR3 protein. This table holds 97,000 or so distinct CDR3 sequences, under 40% found once. Sequenced: naive CD8+ T cells from blood, with Jurkat cell RNA spiked in. Subset described: FACS-sorted CD8+CD4-CCR7+CD45RA+ naive T cells. The source is a human donor in good health. Some libraries in this study had Jurkat cell RNA spiked in.

The chain recombines TRBV5-5 with TRBJ2-3, with D unresolved. The ends were cut back, 3 bases at V and 2 bases at J, with 4 bases in the middle. The CDR3 is 12 amino acids. CDR1 is SGHKS and CDR2 is YYEKEE in the germline V gene (reference sequence). This chain's CDR3 is CASSYFTDTQYF. The CDR3 nucleotides read TGTGCCAGCAGCTACTTCACAGATACGCAGTATTTT.

This clonotype has just a few counts. This chain links TRBV27 with TRBJ2-7, with 8 bases lining up with TRBD2. The junction had 3 bases not matched to a gene; V was cut back by 0 bases and J by 2 bases. In germline, CDR1 is MNHEY, CDR2 SMNVEV (reference sequence). The CDR3 sequence is 15 residues long. The CDR3 here is CASSLSGLGPYEQYF. CDR3 nucleotides: TGTGCCAGCAGTTTATCGGGACTAGGACCCTACGAGCAGTACTTC.

This clonotype was seen ten or more times. The rearrangement joins TRBV28 to TRBJ2-3; D is ambiguous. V shed 4 bases and J shed 6 bases, with 26 bases lying between them. Germline V lookup: CDR1 MDHEN, CDR2 SYDVKM. The CDR3 length is 18 residues. CDR3 in amino acids: CASSSIHTARYDTDTQYF. The CDR3 DNA reads as TGTGCCAGCAGTTCGATCCATACAGCGAGATATGATACTGATACGCAGTATTTT.

In this sample, this clonotype turned up many times. V is TRBV5-4 and J is TRBJ2-7; D gene uncertain. V shed 2 bases and J shed 2 bases, with 8 bases lying between them. The CDR3 is 13 residues long. The germline CDR1 and CDR2 sequences are SGHNT and YYREEE (reference sequence). The CDR3 sequence is CASSFGPPYEQYF. CDR3 coding DNA: TGTGCCAGCAGCTTTGGACCCCCCTACGAGCAGTACTTC. The full variable domain, rest sourced from reference TRBV5-4 and TRBJ2-7, is ETGVTQSPTHLIKTRGQQVTLRCSSQSGHNTVSWYQQALGQGPQFIFQYYREEENGRGNFPPRFSGLQFPNYSSELNVNALELDDSALYLCASSFGPPYEQYFGPGTRLTVT.

To note about this clonotype: Because it lacks the conserved phenylalanine or tryptophan at the end, this CDR3 is likely a read error. The gene calls are TRBV28 and TRBJ1-5; TRBD1 might be the D (5 bases). The CDR3 is 14 residues long. Germline V CDR1 and CDR2: MDHEN, SYDVKM. CDR3 sequence: CDCSFEGPNQPQHI. In nucleotides, the CDR3 is TGTGACTGCAGTTTTGAGGGGCCCAATCAGCCCCAGCATATT.

V gene TRBV10-3 combines with J gene TRBJ2-7, with D perhaps matching TRBD2 (6 bases). The germline V gene encodes CDR1 ENHRY and CDR2 SYGVKD. The V end was cut by 8 bases, the J end by 9 bases, with 8 bases between. The CDR3 sequence is 9 residues long. CDR3 in amino acids: CAIGTPQYF. Here the CDR3 DNA reads TGTGCCATCGGGACTCCGCAGTACTTC.

The chain is built from TRBV29-1 and TRBJ2-1; D unclear. Per germline, CDR1 SQVTM and CDR2 ANQGSEA. Trimming cost V 4 bases and J 5 bases, with 6 bases left between them. The CDR3 spans 11 residues. This CDR3 is CSVGLDNEQFF. CDR3 coding DNA: TGCAGCGTTGGACTTGACAATGAGCAGTTCTTC.

This clonotype came up many times. The V and J genes are TRBV12-3 or TRBV12-4 and TRBJ1-5, with D maybe TRBD1 (6 bases). This CDR3 is built from 14 residues. The V gene lost 0 bases and the J gene lost 13 bases, with 16 bases spanning the gap. DNA of the CDR3: TGTGCCAGCAGTTTAGCAGCTGTTCTAGGACAGCAGCATTTT. Its translation is CASSLAAVLGQQHF.

This clonotype was found a few times. V gene TRBV7-6 combines with J gene TRBJ2-2; 8 positions agree with TRBD2. The V and J ends lost 3 bases and 4 bases, in that order; junction bases with no gene match: 7. The CDR3 extends over 16 amino acids. Per the germline V gene, CDR1 is SGHVS and CDR2 is FNYEAQ. The CDR3 nucleotides read TGTGCCAGCAGCTTTGGAGCGGGGGAAGCCACCGGGGAGCTGTTTTTT. Its protein product is CASSFGAGEATGELFF.